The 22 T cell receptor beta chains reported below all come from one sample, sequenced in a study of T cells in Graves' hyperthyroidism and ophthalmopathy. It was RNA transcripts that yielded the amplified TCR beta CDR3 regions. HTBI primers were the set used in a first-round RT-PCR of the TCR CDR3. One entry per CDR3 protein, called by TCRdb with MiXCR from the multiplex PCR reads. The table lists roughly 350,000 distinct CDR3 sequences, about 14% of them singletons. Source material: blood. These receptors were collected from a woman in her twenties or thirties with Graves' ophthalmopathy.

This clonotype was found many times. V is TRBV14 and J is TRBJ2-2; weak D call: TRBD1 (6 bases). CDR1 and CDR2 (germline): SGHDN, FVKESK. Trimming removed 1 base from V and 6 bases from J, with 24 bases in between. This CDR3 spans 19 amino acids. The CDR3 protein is CASSQGWGPGRNVPGELFF. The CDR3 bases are TGTGCCAGCAGCCAAGGGTGGGGGCCGGGACGAAACGTCCCCGGGGAGCTGTTTTTT.

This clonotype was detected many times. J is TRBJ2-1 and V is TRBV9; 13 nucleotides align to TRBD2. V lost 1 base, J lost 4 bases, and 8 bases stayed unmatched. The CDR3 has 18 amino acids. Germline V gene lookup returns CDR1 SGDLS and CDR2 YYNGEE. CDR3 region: CASSVSARLAGGYNEQFF. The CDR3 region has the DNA TGTGCCAGCAGCGTAAGCGCCCGACTAGCGGGGGGTTACAATGAGCAGTTCTTC.

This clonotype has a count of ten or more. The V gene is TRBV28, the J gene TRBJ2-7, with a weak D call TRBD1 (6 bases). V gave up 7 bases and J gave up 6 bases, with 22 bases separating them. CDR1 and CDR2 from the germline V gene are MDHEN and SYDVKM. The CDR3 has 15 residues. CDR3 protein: CASTSLGRDTSEQYF. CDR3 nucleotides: TGTGCCAGCACTTCATTGGGCCGGGACACGAGCGAGCAGTACTTC.

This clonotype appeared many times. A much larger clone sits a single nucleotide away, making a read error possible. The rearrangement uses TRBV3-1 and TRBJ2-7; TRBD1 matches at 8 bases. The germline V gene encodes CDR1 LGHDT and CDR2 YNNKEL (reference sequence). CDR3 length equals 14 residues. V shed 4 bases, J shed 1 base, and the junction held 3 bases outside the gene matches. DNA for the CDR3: TGTGCCAGCAGCCTCCGGGACAGGTCCTACGAGCAGTACTTC. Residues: CASSLRDRSYEQYF.

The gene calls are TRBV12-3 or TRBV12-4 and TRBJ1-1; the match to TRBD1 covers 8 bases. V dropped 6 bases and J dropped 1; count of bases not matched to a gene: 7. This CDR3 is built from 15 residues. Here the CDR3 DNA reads TGTGCCAGCAGACCACGACAGGGGCGGAACACTGAAGCTTTCTTT. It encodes CASRPRQGRNTEAFF.

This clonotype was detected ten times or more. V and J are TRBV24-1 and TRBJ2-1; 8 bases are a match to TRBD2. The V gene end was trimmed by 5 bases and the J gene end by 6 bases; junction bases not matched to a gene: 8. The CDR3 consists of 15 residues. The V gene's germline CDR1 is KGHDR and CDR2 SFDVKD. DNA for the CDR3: TGTGCCACCAGTGCAACGGGGGGGCCACGCAATGAGCAGTTCTTC. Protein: CATSATGGPRNEQFF.

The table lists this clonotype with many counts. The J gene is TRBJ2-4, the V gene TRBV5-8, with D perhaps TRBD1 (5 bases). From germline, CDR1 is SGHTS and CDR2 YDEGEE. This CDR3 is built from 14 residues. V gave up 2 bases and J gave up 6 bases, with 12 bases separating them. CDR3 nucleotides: TGTGCCAGCAGCTTTAGACAGAGTTTAAACATTCAGTACTTC. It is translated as CASSFRQSLNIQYF. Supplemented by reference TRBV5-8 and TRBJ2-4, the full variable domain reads EAGVTQSPTHLIKTRGQQATLRCSPISGHTSVYWYQQALGLGLQFLLWYDEGEERNRGNFPPRFSGRQFPNYSSELNVNALELEDSALYLCASSFRQSLNIQYFGAGTRLSVL.

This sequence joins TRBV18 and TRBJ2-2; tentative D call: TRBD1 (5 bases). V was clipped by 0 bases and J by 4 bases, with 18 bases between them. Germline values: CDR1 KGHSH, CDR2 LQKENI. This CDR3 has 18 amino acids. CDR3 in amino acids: CASSPPNRRQSSTGELFF. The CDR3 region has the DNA TGTGCCAGCTCACCACCGAACCGGAGACAGTCGAGCACCGGGGAGCTGTTTTTT.

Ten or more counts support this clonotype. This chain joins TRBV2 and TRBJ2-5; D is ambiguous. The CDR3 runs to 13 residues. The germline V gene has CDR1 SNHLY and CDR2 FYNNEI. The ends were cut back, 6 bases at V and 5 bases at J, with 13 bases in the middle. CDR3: CASSSPLGETQYF. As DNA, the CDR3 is TGTGCCAGCAGCTCACCCCTCGGGGAGACCCAGTACTTC. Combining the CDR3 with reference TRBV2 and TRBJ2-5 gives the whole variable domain EPEVTQTPSHQVTQMGQEVILRCVPISNHLYFYWYRQILGQKVEFLVSFYNNEISEKSEIFDDQFSVERPDGSNFTLKIRSTKLEDSAMYFCASSSPLGETQYFGPGTRLLVL.

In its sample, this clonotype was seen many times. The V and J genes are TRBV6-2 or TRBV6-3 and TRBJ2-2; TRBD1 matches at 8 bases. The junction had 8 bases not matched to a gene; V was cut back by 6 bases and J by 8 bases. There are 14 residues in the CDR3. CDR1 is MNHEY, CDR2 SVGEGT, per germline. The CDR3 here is CASRGTGRSGELFF. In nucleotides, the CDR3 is TGTGCCAGCAGGGGGACAGGAAGATCTGGGGAGCTGTTTTTT.

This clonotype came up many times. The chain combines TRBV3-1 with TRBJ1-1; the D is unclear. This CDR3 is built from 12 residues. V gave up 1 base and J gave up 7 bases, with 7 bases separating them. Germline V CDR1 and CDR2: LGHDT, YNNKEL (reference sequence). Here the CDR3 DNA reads TGTGCCAGCAGCCAAGTTACGGGTGAAGCTTTCTTT. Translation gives CASSQVTGEAFF. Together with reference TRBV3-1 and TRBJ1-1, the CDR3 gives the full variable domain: DTAVSQTPKYLVTQMGNDKSIKCEQNLGHDTMYWYKQDSKKFLKIMFSYNNKELIINETVPNRFSPKSPDKAHLNLHINSLELGDSAVYFCASSQVTGEAFFGQGTRLTVV.

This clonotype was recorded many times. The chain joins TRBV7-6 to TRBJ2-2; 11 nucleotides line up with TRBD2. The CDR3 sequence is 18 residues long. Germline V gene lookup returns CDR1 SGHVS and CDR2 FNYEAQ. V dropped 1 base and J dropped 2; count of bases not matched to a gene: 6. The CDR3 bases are TGTGCCAGCAGCTTAGGGCAGACTAGCGGGGCAAACACCGGGGAGCTGTTTTTT. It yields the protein CASSLGQTSGANTGELFF.

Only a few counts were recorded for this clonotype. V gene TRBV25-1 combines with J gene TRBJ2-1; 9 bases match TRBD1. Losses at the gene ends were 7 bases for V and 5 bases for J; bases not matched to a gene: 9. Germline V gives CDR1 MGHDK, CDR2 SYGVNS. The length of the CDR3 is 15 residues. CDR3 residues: CASTAQGAANNEQFF. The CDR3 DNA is TGTGCCAGCACCGCACAGGGGGCGGCGAACAATGAGCAGTTCTTC.

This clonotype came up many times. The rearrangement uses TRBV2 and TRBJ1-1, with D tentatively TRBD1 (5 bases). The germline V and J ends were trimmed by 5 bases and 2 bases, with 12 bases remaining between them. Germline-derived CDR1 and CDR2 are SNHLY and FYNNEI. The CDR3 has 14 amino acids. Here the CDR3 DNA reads TGTGCCAGCAGTCCCCCGGGGGAAAACACTGAAGCTTTCTTT. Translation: CASSPPGENTEAFF.

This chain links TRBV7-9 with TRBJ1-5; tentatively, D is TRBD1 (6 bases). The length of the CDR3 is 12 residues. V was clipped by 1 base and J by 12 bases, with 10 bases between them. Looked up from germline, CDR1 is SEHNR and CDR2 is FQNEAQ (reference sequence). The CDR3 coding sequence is TGTGCCAGCAGCTTAGTGGGGGGCTTCCAGCATTTT. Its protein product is CASSLVGGFQHF.

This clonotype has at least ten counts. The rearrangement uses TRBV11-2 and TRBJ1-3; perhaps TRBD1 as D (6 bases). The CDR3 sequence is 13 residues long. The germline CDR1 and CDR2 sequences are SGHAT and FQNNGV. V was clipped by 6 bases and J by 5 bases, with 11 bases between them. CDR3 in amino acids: CASRLRDRNTIYF. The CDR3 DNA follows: TGTGCCAGCAGGTTGCGGGACAGAAACACCATATATTTT.

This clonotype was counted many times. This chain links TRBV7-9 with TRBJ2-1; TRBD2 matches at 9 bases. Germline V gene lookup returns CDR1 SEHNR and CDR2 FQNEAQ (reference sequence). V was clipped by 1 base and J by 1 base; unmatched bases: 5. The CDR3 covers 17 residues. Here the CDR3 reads CASSLVLAGRSYNEQFF. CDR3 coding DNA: TGTGCCAGCAGCTTAGTCCTAGCGGGGAGGTCCTACAATGAGCAGTTCTTC.

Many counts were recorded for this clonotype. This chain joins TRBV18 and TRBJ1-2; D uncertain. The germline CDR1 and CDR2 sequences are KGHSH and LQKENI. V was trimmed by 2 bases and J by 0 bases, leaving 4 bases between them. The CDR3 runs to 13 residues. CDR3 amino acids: CASSPGANYGYTF. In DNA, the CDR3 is TGTGCCAGCTCACCAGGGGCTAACTATGGCTACACCTTC.

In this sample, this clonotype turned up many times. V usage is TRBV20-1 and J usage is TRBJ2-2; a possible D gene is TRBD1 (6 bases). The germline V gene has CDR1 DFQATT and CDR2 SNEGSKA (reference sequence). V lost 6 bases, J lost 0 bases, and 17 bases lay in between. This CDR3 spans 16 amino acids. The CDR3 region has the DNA TGCAGTGCCAAGATTGAGGCAGGGGCGAACACCGGGGAGCTGTTTTTT. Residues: CSAKIEAGANTGELFF.

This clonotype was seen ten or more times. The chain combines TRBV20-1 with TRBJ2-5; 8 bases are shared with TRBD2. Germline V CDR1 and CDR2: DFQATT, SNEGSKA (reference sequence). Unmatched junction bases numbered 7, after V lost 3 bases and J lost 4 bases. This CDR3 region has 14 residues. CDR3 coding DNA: TGCAGTGCTAGTGTTCCAGCGGGGGCAGAGACCCAGTACTTC. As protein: CSASVPAGAETQYF.

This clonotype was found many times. The CDR3 protein is CSARDREWRYGYTF. Written as DNA, the CDR3 is TGCAGTGCTAGAGACAGGGAGTGGCGCTATGGCTACACCTTC. V usage is TRBV20-1 and J usage is TRBJ1-2; the D gene is possibly TRBD1 (5 bases). Trimming took 0 bases from V and 4 from J, leaving 12 bases between them. Germline CDR1 is DFQATT and CDR2 is SNEGSKA (reference sequence). CDR3 length equals 14 residues.

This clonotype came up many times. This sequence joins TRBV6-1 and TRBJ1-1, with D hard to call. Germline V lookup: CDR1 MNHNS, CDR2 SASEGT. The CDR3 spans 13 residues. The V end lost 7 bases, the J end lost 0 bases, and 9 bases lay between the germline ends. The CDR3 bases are TGTGCCAGCAATGGATTCATGAACACTGAAGCTTTCTTT. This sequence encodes CASNGFMNTEAFF.